Listed here is a single TCR beta chain. Its specificity is unknown. These data belong to a study of cytomegalovirus exposure and HLA in healthy donors. At the level of the study: Most genotyped donors, 75% to 85% of about 400, had Caucasian-associated genetic ancestry.

The CDR3 spans 14 residues. The V end was cut by 4 bases, the J end by 6 bases, with 13 bases between. Germline V lookup: CDR1 SNHLY, CDR2 FYNNEI. The study, taken as a whole, reports: Cytomegalovirus-associated TCR beta chains were listed, numbering around 150. Excluded were some V segments that proved indistinguishable, including TRBV6-2 and TRBV6-3. Clonal expansion, a later analysis showed, was greater in HLA-associated TCR beta chains than in equally common others.

The PCR ran on 60 Vbeta and 13 Jbeta primers. Profiled with immunoSEQ multiplex PCR; TCRdb holds only in-frame clones, not every one. This table has around 200,000 clones, roughly 80% appearing once. The chain recombines TRBV2 with TRBJ2-1; a possible D gene is TRBD1 (5 bases). The sample taken for sequencing was PBMCs. This receptor was obtained from a man aged 40-50 years in good health and CMV-seropositive. The CDR3 DNA reads TGTGCCAGCAGTGCGAGACAGCAGTTCAATGAGCAGTTCTTC. This translates into CASSARQQFNEQFF. The variable domain in full, completed from reference TRBV2 and TRBJ2-1, reads EPEVTQTPSHQVTQMGQEVILRCVPISNHLYFYWYRQILGQKVEFLVSFYNNEISEKSEIFDDQFSVERPDGSNFTLKIRSTKLEDSAMYFCASSARQQFNEQFFGPGTRLTVL.